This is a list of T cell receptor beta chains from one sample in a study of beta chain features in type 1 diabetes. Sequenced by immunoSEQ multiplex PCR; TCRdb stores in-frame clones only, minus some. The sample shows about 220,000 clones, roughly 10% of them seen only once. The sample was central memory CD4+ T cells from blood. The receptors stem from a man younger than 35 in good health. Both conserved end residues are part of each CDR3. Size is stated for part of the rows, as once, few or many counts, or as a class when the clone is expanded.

CDR3aa: CAWSEEGRPGGRETQYF
abundance: -
v_gene: TRBV30

CDR3aa: CASSPQGTHTEAFF
abundance: -
v_gene: TRBV18

CDR3aa: CASSLGAGPDTQYF
abundance: few
v_gene: TRBV11-1

CDR3aa: CASSLWTSEETQYF
abundance: -
v_gene: TRBV14

CDR3aa: CASSPQPTGVKNIQYF
abundance: -
v_gene: TRBV7-2

CDR3aa: CASSKMLAAIQETQYF
abundance: many
v_gene: TRBV21-1

CDR3aa: CASSQGGYTGELFF
abundance: -
v_gene: TRBV4-3

CDR3aa: CAWSSGFQETQYF
abundance: -
v_gene: TRBV30

CDR3aa: CASSLIQGGETQYF
abundance: few
v_gene: TRBV11-2

CDR3aa: CASSPDAGGAQETQYF
abundance: few
v_gene: TRBV7-9

CDR3aa: CASSQGAGHGETQYF
abundance: few
v_gene: TRBV4-3

CDR3aa: CSVESRRDSTDTQYF
abundance: many
v_gene: TRBV29-1

CDR3aa: CASSQRAGGVPDTQYF
abundance: many
v_gene: TRBV4-3

CDR3aa: CATSREGNSYEQYF
abundance: few
v_gene: TRBV15

CDR3aa: CASSPSLGLEGTGELFF
abundance: few
v_gene: TRBV18

CDR3aa: CASSLGPEREQFF
abundance: few
v_gene: TRBV9